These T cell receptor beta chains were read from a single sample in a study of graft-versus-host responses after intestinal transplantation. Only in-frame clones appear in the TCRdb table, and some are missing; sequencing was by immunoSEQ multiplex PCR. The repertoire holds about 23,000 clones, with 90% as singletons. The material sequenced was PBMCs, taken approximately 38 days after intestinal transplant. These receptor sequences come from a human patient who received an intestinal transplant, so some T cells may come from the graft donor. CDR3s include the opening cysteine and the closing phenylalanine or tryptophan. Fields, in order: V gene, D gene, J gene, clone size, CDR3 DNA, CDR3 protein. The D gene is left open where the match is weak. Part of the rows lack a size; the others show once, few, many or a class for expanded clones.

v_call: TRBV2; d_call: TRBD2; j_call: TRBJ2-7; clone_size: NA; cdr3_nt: TGTGCCAGCAGTGAATTTCCCCAGCGGGAGCTCTACGAGCAGTACTTC; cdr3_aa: CASSEFPQRELYEQYF
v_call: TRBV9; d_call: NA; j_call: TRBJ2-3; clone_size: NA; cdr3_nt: TGTGCCAGCAGCTTTGGGAGCACAGATACGCAGTATTTT; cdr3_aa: CASSFGSTDTQYF
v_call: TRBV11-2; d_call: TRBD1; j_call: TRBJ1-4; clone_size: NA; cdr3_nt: TGTGCCAGCAGCTTAGGGACAGGGCTTTCCGAAAAACTGTTTTTT; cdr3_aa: CASSLGTGLSEKLFF
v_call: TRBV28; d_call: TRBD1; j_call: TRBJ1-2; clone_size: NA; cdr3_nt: TGTGCCAGCAGTAAGAGCCGGGACAGGGGGCTAAGGGCGGGGAGTGGCTACACCTTC; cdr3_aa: CASSKSRDRGLRAGSGYTF
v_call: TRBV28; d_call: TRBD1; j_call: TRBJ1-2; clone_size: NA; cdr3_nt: TGTGCCAGCAGTTTCTTAGACAGGGGGAGCTACACCTTC; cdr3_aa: CASSFLDRGSYTF
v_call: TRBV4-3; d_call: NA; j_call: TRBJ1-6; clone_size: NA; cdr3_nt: TGCGCCAGCAGCCAAGAGTCGACTCTTAATTCACCCCTCCACTTT; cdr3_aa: CASSQESTLNSPLHF
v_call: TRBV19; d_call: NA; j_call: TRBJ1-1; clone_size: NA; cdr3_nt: TGTGCCAGTAGTATGGGGACAAAGTACACTGAAGCTTTCTTT; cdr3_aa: CASSMGTKYTEAFF
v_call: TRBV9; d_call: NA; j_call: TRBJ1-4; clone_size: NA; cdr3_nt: TGTGCCAGCAGCGTAGTAGCGGGGGCAACAATGGAAAAACTGTTTTTT; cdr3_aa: CASSVVAGATMEKLFF
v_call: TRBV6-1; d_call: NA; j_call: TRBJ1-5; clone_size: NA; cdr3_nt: TGTGCCAGCAGCCGGACAGAAAATCAGCCCCAGCATTTT; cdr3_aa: CASSRTENQPQHF
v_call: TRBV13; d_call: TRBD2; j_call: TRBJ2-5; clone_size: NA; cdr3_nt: TGTGCCAGCAGCCCCCTTAGCGGGAGGGCCCTGGGGTACCAAGAGACCCAGTACTTC; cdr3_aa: CASSPLSGRALGYQETQYF
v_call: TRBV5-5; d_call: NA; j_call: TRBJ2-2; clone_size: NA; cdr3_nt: TGTGCCAGCAGCTTGTACAGCCGGTTGGGGTTAATCGTCGAGGAGCTGTTTTTT; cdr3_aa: CASSLYSRLGLIVEELFF
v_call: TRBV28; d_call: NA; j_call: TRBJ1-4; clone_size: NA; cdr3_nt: TGTGCCAGCAGAGTTGAAGACCGGGACTCCCATGAAAAACTGTTTTTT; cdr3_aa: CASRVEDRDSHEKLFF
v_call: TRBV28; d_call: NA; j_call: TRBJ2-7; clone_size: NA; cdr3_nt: TGTGCCAGCAGTTTCGGCCCGGGCGAGCAGTACTTC; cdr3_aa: CASSFGPGEQYF
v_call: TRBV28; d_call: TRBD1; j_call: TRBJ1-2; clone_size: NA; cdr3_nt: TGTGCCAGCAGCCTGGACAGGCCCATAATTTATGGCTACACCTTC; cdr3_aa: CASSLDRPIIYGYTF
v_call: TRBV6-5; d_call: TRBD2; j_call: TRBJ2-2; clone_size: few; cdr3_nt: TGTGCCAGCAGTGGACTAGCGGGAGGGCCCGGGGAGCTGTTTTTT; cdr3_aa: CASSGLAGGPGELFF
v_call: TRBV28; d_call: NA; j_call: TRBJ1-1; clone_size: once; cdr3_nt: TGTGCCAGCAGTTTAATGAACACTGAAGCTTTCTTT; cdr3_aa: CASSLMNTEAFF
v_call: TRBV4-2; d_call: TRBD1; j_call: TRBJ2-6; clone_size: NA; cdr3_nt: TGTGCCTGGAGAAGTGGGGACAGATCTAGCTCTGGGGCCAACGTCCTGACTTTC; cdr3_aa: CAWRSGDRSSSGANVLTF
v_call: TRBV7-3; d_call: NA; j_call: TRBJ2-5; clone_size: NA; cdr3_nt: TGTGCTAGCAGCCCGCCGGGGAGTCCAGAGACCCAGTACTTC; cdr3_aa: CASSPPGSPETQYF
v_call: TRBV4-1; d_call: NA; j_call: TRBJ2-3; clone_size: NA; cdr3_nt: TGCGCCAGCAGCCAAGAGTGGTACCCATACACAGATACGCAGTATTTT; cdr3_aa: CASSQEWYPYTDTQYF
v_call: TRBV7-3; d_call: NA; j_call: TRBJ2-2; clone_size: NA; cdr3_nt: TGTGCCAGCAGCTTAATTCCCTCGGGCACCGGGGAGCTGTTTTTT; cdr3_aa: CASSLIPSGTGELFF
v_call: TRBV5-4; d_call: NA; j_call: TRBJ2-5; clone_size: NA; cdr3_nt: TGTGCCAGCAGCTTCATTCCCACCCAAGAGACCCAGTACTTC; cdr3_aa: CASSFIPTQETQYF
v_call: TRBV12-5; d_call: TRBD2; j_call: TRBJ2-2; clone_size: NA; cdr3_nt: TGTGCTAGGGGGGGGGAATCCAACACCGGGGAGCTGTTTTTT; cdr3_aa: CARGGESNTGELFF
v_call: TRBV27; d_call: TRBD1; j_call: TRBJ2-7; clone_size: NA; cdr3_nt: TGTGCCAGCAGTTTATCCGGGACAGGGGGTTACCGCGAGCAGTACTTC; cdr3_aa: CASSLSGTGGYREQYF
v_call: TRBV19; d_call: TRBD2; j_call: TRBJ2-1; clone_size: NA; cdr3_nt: TGTGCCAGTAGTATGCGAGCGGGAGGCCCCCACTTTTTCGCCAATGAGCAGTTCTTC; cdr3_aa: CASSMRAGGPHFFANEQFF
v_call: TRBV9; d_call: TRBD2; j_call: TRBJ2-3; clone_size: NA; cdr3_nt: TGTGCCAGCAGCGTATTGACTAGCGGGGGTGCAGATACGCAGTATTTT; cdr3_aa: CASSVLTSGGADTQYF
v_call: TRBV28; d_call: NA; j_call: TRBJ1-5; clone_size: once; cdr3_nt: TGTGCCAGCAGTTATTACGGGACGCAGCATTTT; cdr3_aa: CASSYYGTQHF
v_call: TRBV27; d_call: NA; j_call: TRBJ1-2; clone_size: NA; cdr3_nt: TGTGCCAGCAGTTTCAGGACGGCCCCCTATGGCTACACCTTC; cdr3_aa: CASSFRTAPYGYTF
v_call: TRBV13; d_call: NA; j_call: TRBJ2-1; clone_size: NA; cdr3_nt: TGTGCCAGCAGCTTAGGTTTAGTGGGAAGCTCCTACAATGAGCAGTTCTTC; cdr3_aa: CASSLGLVGSSYNEQFF
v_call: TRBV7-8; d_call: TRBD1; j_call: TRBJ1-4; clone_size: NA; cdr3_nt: TGTGCCAGCAGCTTAAACAGGGGAACTAATGAAAAACTGTTTTTT; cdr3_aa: CASSLNRGTNEKLFF
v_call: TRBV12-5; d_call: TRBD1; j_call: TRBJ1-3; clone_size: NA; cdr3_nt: TGTGCTAGTGGTTTGGCCCGGACAGGGGTCGGAAACACCATATATTTT; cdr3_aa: CASGLARTGVGNTIYF
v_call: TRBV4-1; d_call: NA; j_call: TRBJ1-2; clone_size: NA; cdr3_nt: TGCGCCAGCAGCCAGCCCGGGACGGACTATGGCTACACCTTC; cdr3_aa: CASSQPGTDYGYTF
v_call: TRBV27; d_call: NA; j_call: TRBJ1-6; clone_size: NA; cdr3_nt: TGTGCCAAAAGGACCTATAATTCACCCCTCCACTTT; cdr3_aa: CAKRTYNSPLHF
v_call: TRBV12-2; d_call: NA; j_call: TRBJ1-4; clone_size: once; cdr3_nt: TGTGCAAGTCGCTTATCAGCCCTCGGGGGAACTAATGAAAAACTGTTTTTT; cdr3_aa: CASRLSALGGTNEKLFF
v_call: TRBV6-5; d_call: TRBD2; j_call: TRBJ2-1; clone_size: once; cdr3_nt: TGTGCCAGCAGTTACTCGACTAGCGGGACTGAGCAGTTCTTC; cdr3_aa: CASSYSTSGTEQFF
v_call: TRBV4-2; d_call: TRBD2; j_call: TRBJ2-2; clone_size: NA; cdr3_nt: TGTGCCAGCAGCCAGGGACTAGCGGGAGTCACCGGGGAGCTGTTTTTT; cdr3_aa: CASSQGLAGVTGELFF
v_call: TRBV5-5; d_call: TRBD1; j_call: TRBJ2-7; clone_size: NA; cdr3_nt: TGTGCCAGCAGCTCAGACAGGGCCCGGAGCGAGCAGTACTTC; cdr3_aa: CASSSDRARSEQYF
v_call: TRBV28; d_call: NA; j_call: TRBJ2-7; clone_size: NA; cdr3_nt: TGTGCCAGCAGTTACGCAGGGAGCTCCTACGAGCAGTACTTC; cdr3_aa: CASSYAGSSYEQYF
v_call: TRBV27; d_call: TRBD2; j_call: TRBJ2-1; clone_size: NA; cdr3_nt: TGTGCCAGCAGTTATGGACTAGCGGGAGGTGAGCAGTTCTTC; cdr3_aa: CASSYGLAGGEQFF
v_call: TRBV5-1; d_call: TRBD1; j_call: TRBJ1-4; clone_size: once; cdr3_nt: TGCGCCAGCAGCTTGCGGACAGGGAATGAAAAACTGTTTTTT; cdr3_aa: CASSLRTGNEKLFF
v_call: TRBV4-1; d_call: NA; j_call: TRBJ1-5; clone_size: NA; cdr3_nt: TGCGCCAGCAGCCAAGTCCCGCCGGAGTCACTCGGGGATAGCAATCAGCCCCAGCATTTT; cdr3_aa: CASSQVPPESLGDSNQPQHF
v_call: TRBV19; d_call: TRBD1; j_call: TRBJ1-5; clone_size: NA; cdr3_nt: TGTGCCAGTAGTATAGGGACAGGGGCTTTTTTT; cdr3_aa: CASSIGTGAFF
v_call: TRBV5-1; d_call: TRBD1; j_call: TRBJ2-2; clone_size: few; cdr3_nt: TGCGCCAGCAGGTCGAGACAGGGGGCGGACGGGGAGCTGTTTTTT; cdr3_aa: CASRSRQGADGELFF
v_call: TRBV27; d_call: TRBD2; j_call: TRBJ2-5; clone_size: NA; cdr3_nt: TGTGCCAGCAGTTTAAAGCCCTTACTAGCGGGAGGGGGGGTACAAGAGACCCAGTACTTC; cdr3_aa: CASSLKPLLAGGGVQETQYF
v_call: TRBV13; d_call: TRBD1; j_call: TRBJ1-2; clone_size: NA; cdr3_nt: TGTGCCAGCAGCTCTTCAACAGGGGATGGAGGCTACACCTTC; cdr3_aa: CASSSSTGDGGYTF
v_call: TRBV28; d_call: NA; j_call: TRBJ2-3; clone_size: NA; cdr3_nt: TGTGCCAGCAGTTTCCAAGCGGACCCAGATACGCAGTATTTT; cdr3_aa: CASSFQADPDTQYF
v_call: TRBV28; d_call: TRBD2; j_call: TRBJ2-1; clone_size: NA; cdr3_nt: TGTGCCAGCAGTTACCCCGGGTTGATAGCGGGAGAGGACTACAATGAGCAGTTCTTC; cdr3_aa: CASSYPGLIAGEDYNEQFF
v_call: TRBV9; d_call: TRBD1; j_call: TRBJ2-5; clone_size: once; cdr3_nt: TGTGCCAGCAGCACCAGGGGGTTAGCGGAGACCCAGTACTTC; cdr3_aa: CASSTRGLAETQYF
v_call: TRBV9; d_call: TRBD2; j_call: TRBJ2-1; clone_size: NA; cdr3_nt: TGTGCCAGCAGCGTAGGGGGACTAGCGGGAGGGAGGTCCTACAATGAGCAGTTCTTC; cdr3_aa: CASSVGGLAGGRSYNEQFF
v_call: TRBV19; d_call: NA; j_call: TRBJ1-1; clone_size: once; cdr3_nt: TGTGCCAGTAGTATAGGAGAGCACACTGAAGCTTTCTTT; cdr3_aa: CASSIGEHTEAFF
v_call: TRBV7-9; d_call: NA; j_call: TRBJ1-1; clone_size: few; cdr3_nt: TGTGCCAGCAGCTCCCTCGGATCGAACACTGAAGCTTTCTTT; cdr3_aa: CASSSLGSNTEAFF
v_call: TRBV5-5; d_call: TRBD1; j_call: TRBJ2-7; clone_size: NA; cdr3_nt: TGTGCCAGCAGCTTGGGGACAGGGGGCTCCTACGAGCAGTACTTC; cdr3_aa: CASSLGTGGSYEQYF
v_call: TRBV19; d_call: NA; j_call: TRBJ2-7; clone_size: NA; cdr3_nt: TGTGCCAGTATCCCCCGTGCGGCACAGGGAAGCTACGAGCAGTACTTC; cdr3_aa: CASIPRAAQGSYEQYF
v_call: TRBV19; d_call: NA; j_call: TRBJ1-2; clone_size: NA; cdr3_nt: TGTGCCAGTAGTATAGGGGCTGGGAGAGCTAACTATGGCTACACCTTC; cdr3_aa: CASSIGAGRANYGYTF
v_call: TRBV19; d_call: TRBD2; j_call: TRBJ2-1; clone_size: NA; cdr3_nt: TGTGCCAGTACCTTTATCGGGAGGGGATACAATGAGCAGTTCTTC; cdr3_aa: CASTFIGRGYNEQFF
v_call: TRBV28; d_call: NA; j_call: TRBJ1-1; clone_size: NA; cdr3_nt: TGTGCCAGCAGACCCCAGGGGTACACTGAAGCTTTCTTT; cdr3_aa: CASRPQGYTEAFF